The rows below give T cell receptor beta chains drawn from one sample of a study of T-cell memory formation after mild COVID-19. TCRdb re-analysed the 5' RACE reads in MiXCR, keeping a single row per CDR3 protein. The sample carries 400,000 to 500,000 distinct CDR3 sequences, 15% to 20% recorded once. What was sequenced was PBMCs or a T cell subset sorted from them (not recorded which). Receptors were obtained from an adult woman who had mild COVID-19 (a few samples of this study predate the infection). Cell type and time point are not known. Each CDR3 is given with its conserved first and last residue. Fields, in order: clone size, V gene, J gene, D gene, CDR3 DNA, CDR3 protein. The D gene is left open where the match is weak. Only some rows state a clone size, as once, few, many or a class for expanded clones.

NA,TRBV7-3,TRBJ1-2,NA,TGTGCCAGCAGCTTCCCCAAACCTGATGGCTACACCTTC,CASSFPKPDGYTF
NA,TRBV5-5,TRBJ2-2,NA,TGTGCCAGCACCAGGGACCCGAACACCGGGGAGCTGTTTTTT,CASTRDPNTGELFF
few,TRBV12-3/TRBV12-4,TRBJ1-5,NA,TGTGCCAGCAGACCCTCCGGTACAGTGACTAATCAGCCCCAGCATTTT,CASRPSGTVTNQPQHF
NA,TRBV24-1,TRBJ2-1,TRBD2,TGTGCCACCCTAGGACTAGCGACCGGTGAGCAGTTCTTC,CATLGLATGEQFF
few,TRBV29-1,TRBJ1-1,NA,TGCAGCGCCGGATTAGGTAACGAGTTTGAAGCTTTCTTT,CSAGLGNEFEAFF
few,TRBV13,TRBJ2-4,NA,TGTGCCAGCAGCTTATTTCAGGCTCTAAACATTCAGTACTTC,CASSLFQALNIQYF
NA,TRBV5-1,TRBJ1-2,NA,TGCGCCAGCAGCTTGGTTGGTGAGGACTATGGCTACACCTTC,CASSLVGEDYGYTF
many,TRBV7-9,TRBJ2-1,TRBD2,TGTGCCAGCAGCTTCCCGACTAGCGGGAGTGAGGAGCAGTTCTTC,CASSFPTSGSEEQFF
NA,TRBV24-1,TRBJ2-3,TRBD2,TGTGCCACCAGTGATTTCCCGACTAGCGGGGGGGCCGTTGATACGCAGTATTTT,CATSDFPTSGGAVDTQYF
NA,TRBV24-1,TRBJ2-2,NA,TGTGCCACCAGTGATTTTGCCACCGGGGAGCTGTTTTTT,CATSDFATGELFF
NA,TRBV4-2,TRBJ2-5,NA,TGTGCCAGCAGCCAGTCCGAGGGGGACCAGTACTTC,CASSQSEGDQYF
NA,TRBV20-1,TRBJ1-5,TRBD1,TGCAGTGCTAGAGATTTTAGGACAGGGAATCAGCCCCAGCATTTT,CSARDFRTGNQPQHF
NA,TRBV28,TRBJ1-2,NA,TGTGCCAGCAGTCCTCGAGGGGTTGGCTACACCTTC,CASSPRGVGYTF
NA,TRBV7-3,TRBJ2-2,NA,TGTGCCAGCAGCTTTATTAACACCGGGGAGCTGTTTTTT,CASSFINTGELFF
NA,TRBV6-5,TRBJ2-4,NA,TGTGCCAGCAGTTACTCGGAGGGAGGCATTCAGTACTTC,CASSYSEGGIQYF
few,TRBV6-2/TRBV6-3,TRBJ2-3,NA,TGTGCCAGCCGAACTCGACAGTTTACCACAGATACGCAGTATTTT,CASRTRQFTTDTQYF
NA,TRBV5-1,TRBJ1-3,NA,TGCGCCAGCAGCGCTCCTCGGGACGACTACTCTGGAAACACCATATATTTT,CASSAPRDDYSGNTIYF
few,TRBV7-6,TRBJ1-6,NA,TGTGCCAGCAGCTTAGCATCTGGGGTAAATTCACCCCTCCACTTT,CASSLASGVNSPLHF
NA,TRBV9,TRBJ1-1,TRBD1,TGTGCCAGCAGCGTAGGAGTCGATGGGACAGGGCCTTTCTTT,CASSVGVDGTGPFF
few,TRBV19,TRBJ2-1,TRBD2,TGTGCCAGTAGTTTGACTAGCGGGAATGAGCAGTTCTTC,CASSLTSGNEQFF
NA,TRBV7-9,TRBJ2-3,NA,TGTGCTGAGGGACATTACACAGATACGCAGTATTTT,CAEGHYTDTQYF
NA,TRBV25-1,TRBJ1-1,NA,TGTGCCAGCAGCAAGACAGGGAACACTGAAGCTTTCTTT,CASSKTGNTEAFF
few,TRBV7-6,TRBJ1-1,NA,TGTGCCAGCAGCTTAGGAAGGGGCGCCTTGAACACTGAAGCTTTCTTT,CASSLGRGALNTEAFF
many,TRBV5-1,TRBJ2-1,NA,TGCGCCAGCAGCTTAGATCAGGGACTGGACAAGTTCTTC,CASSLDQGLDKFF
few,TRBV7-6,TRBJ2-7,TRBD2,TGTGCCAGCAGCTTATCAAGGGGACTAGCGGACTACGAGCAGTACTTC,CASSLSRGLADYEQYF
NA,TRBV7-9,TRBJ2-6,NA,TGTGCCAGCAGCATCACACTCCTAAGAAGGTCTGGGGCCAACGTCCTGACTTTC,CASSITLLRRSGANVLTF
many,TRBV29-1,TRBJ1-2,NA,TGCAGCGTTGAAGATCCGGGGGATCTTGGCTACACCTTC,CSVEDPGDLGYTF
NA,TRBV3-1,TRBJ2-4,NA,TGTGCCAGCAGCCAAGATGGGAACCAAAACATTCAGTACTTC,CASSQDGNQNIQYF
NA,TRBV6-5,TRBJ1-2,TRBD1,TGTGCCAGCAGCGTCTCCGGGACAGCAAACTATGGCTACACCTTC,CASSVSGTANYGYTF
NA,TRBV7-2,TRBJ2-1,TRBD2,TGTGCCAGCAGCTTTGCGGGAGGCTGGCAGTTCTTC,CASSFAGGWQFF
few,TRBV6-5,TRBJ1-1,NA,TGTGCCAGCACCACGAGGTGGGGAAGTGGCACTGAAGCTTTCTTT,CASTTRWGSGTEAFF
NA,TRBV5-1,TRBJ2-7,TRBD1,TGCGCCAGCAGCTTGTGGGGGACAGGGGATACCTACGAGCAGTACTTC,CASSLWGTGDTYEQYF
few,TRBV19,TRBJ1-1,NA,TGTGCCAGTAGTATAGCGGGGCTGAACACTGAAGCTTTCTTT,CASSIAGLNTEAFF
NA,TRBV5-6,TRBJ2-5,NA,TGTGCCAGCACGCTTGCGGGGGCGCGGGAGACCCAGTACTTC,CASTLAGARETQYF
few,TRBV7-6,TRBJ2-7,TRBD1,TGTGCCAGCAGCGCCCCCGGGACAGCGTCCTACGAGCAGTACTTC,CASSAPGTASYEQYF
NA,TRBV4-1,TRBJ2-4,NA,TGCGCCAGCAGCCAACGACTTTTAGCCAAAAACATTCAGTACTTC,CASSQRLLAKNIQYF
few,TRBV24-1,TRBJ2-7,NA,TGTGCCACCAGTTCGGACAGAAACTCCTACGAGCAGTACTTC,CATSSDRNSYEQYF
NA,TRBV6-5,TRBJ1-6,TRBD1,TGTGCCAGCAGTGTCCAGGGGGCAGGCTCACCCCTCCACTTT,CASSVQGAGSPLHF
few,TRBV2,TRBJ1-2,NA,TGTGCCAGCCTTGACAGCGTTCTCTATGGCTACACCTTC,CASLDSVLYGYTF
NA,TRBV11-2,TRBJ2-2,NA,TGTGCCAGCCTGAAGTACGGGAGGAACACCGGGGAGCTGTTTTTT,CASLKYGRNTGELFF
NA,TRBV30,TRBJ2-2,NA,TGTGCCTGGACAGTCCAAAAAATCACCGGGGAGCTGTTTTTT,CAWTVQKITGELFF
NA,TRBV4-3,TRBJ2-2,TRBD2,TGCGCCAGCAGCCAAGACTTGGCTAGCGGGAACACCGGGGAGCTGTTTTTT,CASSQDLASGNTGELFF
few,TRBV27,TRBJ1-1,NA,TGTGCCAGCAGTTTATTGCAGGGCAGGAAGGGGACTGAAGCTTTCTTT,CASSLLQGRKGTEAFF
NA,TRBV12-3/TRBV12-4,TRBJ1-1,TRBD1,TGTGCCAGCAGTTTAGGGACAGGGTCCGGCACTGAAGCTTTCTTT,CASSLGTGSGTEAFF
few,TRBV19,TRBJ2-2,NA,TGTGCCAGTTGGGGCAACACCGGGGAGCTGTTTTTT,CASWGNTGELFF
few,TRBV4-2,TRBJ2-1,TRBD1,TGTGCCAGCAGCCGCACGGGACAGGGGTTTGGCAATGAGCAGTTCTTC,CASSRTGQGFGNEQFF
NA,TRBV7-6,TRBJ2-2,NA,TGTGCCAGCAGCTCGGGACCGAACACCGGGGAGCTGTTTTTT,CASSSGPNTGELFF
NA,TRBV19,TRBJ2-7,TRBD1,TGTGCCAGTAGTCCCGGAGGGGGGACAGGGTCCTACGAGCAGTACTTC,CASSPGGGTGSYEQYF
many,TRBV11-3,TRBJ2-5,NA,TGTGCCAGCAGCTTAGATATCAGTCAAGAGACCCAGTACTTC,CASSLDISQETQYF
few,TRBV3-1,TRBJ2-5,NA,TGTGCCACGACCCTTCGTGGGACCCAGTACTTC,CATTLRGTQYF
few,TRBV29-1,TRBJ2-7,NA,TGCAGCGTTCGCAGGAGTGGGGATTCCGAGCAGTACTTC,CSVRRSGDSEQYF
NA,TRBV2,TRBJ2-7,TRBD2,TGTGCCAGCAGTCCCGGGACTAGCGGGATCTACGAGCAGTACTTC,CASSPGTSGIYEQYF
NA,TRBV20-1,TRBJ1-2,NA,TGCAGTGCCCCCAGCCCACAGGGATCGGATGGCTACACCTTC,CSAPSPQGSDGYTF
NA,TRBV6-2/TRBV6-3,TRBJ2-2,TRBD1,TGTGCCAGCAGTTACTCGGACGACAGGGGGAACACCGGGGAGCTGTTTTTT,CASSYSDDRGNTGELFF